These 31 T cell receptor beta chains came from one sample sequenced in a study of T cells in localized non-small cell lung cancer. Only in-frame clones appear in the TCRdb table, and some are missing; sequencing was by immunoSEQ multiplex PCR. The table records some 28,000 clones, roughly 90% of them present only once. Sample: peripheral blood, taken before any cancer treatment. All receptors come from a male donor older than 55 with stage I lung adenocarcinoma.

The gene calls are TRBV10-3 and TRBJ1-4, with 7 bases aligning to TRBD1. The junction had 3 bases not matched to a gene; V was cut back by 3 bases and J by 2 bases. Germline assignment: CDR1 ENHRY and CDR2 SYGVKD. CDR3 length: 15 residues. The CDR3: CAISDPGGTNEKLFF. CDR3 nucleotides: TGTGCCATCAGTGACCCAGGGGGGACTAATGAAAAACTGTTTTTT.

The V and J genes are TRBV11-2 and TRBJ2-7; TRBD2 agrees at 9 bases. The V and J ends lost 2 bases and 5 bases, in that order; junction bases with no gene match: 10. The CDR3 totals 16 residues. CDR1 and CDR2 (germline): SGHAT, FQNNGV. As DNA, the CDR3 is TGTGCCAGCAGCTTAAGGAGTGGCGGGGGGGCAGACGAGCAGTACTTC. This translates into CASSLRSGGGADEQYF.

V usage is TRBV7-8 and J usage is TRBJ1-3; D not certain. The CDR3 is 14 amino acids. V was shortened by 1 base and J by 4 bases, with 8 bases between the two germline ends. Germline V lookup: CDR1 SGHVS, CDR2 FQNEAQ. CDR3 loop: CASSLGGPGNTIYF. The CDR3 DNA follows: TGTGCCAGCAGCTTAGGAGGGCCGGGAAACACCATATATTTT.

The chain combines TRBV5-1 with TRBJ1-1; D unclear. Trimming pared 2 bases from V and 3 bases from J, leaving 8 bases between. CDR1 SGHRS and CDR2 YFSETQ come from the germline V gene. The CDR3 is 13 residues long. The CDR3 bases are TGCGCCAGCAGCTTTGGGGAGTACACTGAAGCTTTCTTT. Protein: CASSFGEYTEAFF.

The rearrangement uses TRBV5-1 and TRBJ2-2; 10 bases are a match to TRBD2. This CDR3 has 16 residues. The germline V gene encodes CDR1 SGHRS and CDR2 YFSETQ. The V gene end was trimmed by 4 bases and the J gene end by 5 bases; junction bases not matched to a gene: 8. CDR3 in amino acids: CASSPPSGGVTGELFF. The DNA for the CDR3 is TGCGCCAGCAGCCCCCCCAGCGGGGGGGTTACCGGGGAGCTGTTTTTT.

The chain is built from TRBV28 and TRBJ1-2, with a tentative D call TRBD1 (5 bases). Germline V CDR1 and CDR2: MDHEN, SYDVKM. Trimming took 7 bases from V and 7 from J, leaving 22 bases between them. This CDR3 is 15 amino acids long. CDR3 in amino acids: CASNIPWGPRSGYTF. The CDR3 nucleotides are TGTGCCAGCAATATCCCCTGGGGACCCCGGTCTGGCTACACCTTC.

This sequence joins TRBV5-1 and TRBJ1-1, with D maybe TRBD1 (5 bases). The CDR3 totals 16 residues. The V end lost 4 bases, the J end lost 0 bases, and 16 bases lay between the germline ends. Germline V gene sequence: CDR1 SGHRS, CDR2 YFSETQ. The DNA for the CDR3 is TGCGCCAGCAGCCCGGACGGGGGTGGGATGAACACTGAAGCTTTCTTT. Its protein is CASSPDGGGMNTEAFF. The full variable domain, its missing parts supplied by reference TRBV5-1 and TRBJ1-1, is KAGVTQTPRYLIKTRGQQVTLSCSPISGHRSVSWYQQTPGQGLQFLFEYFSETQRNKGNFPGRFSGRQFSNSRSEMNVSTLELGDSALYLCASSPDGGGMNTEAFFGQGTRLTVV.

CDR3 amino acids: CASSRRGPPSEQYF. In nucleotides, the CDR3 is TGTGCCAGCAGTAGGCGGGGGCCCCCCTCCGAGCAGTACTTC. The chain links TRBV25-1 to TRBJ2-7; weak D call: TRBD2 (7 bases). Trimming pared 5 bases from V and 6 bases from J, leaving 17 bases between. The CDR3 length is 14 residues. The germline V gene encodes CDR1 MGHDK and CDR2 SYGVNS.

As for this clone: Compared with germline, one end of the junction differs, possibly owing to a read error. This chain links TRBV5-4 with TRBJ2-4; D call uncertain. Germline V CDR1 and CDR2: SGHNT, YYREEE (reference sequence). The CDR3 is 12 residues long. The CDR3 DNA reads as TGTGCCAGCAGTTTGGACGAAAACATTCAGTACTTC. It encodes CASSLDENIQYF.

The rearrangement joins TRBV5-5 to TRBJ2-1; D perhaps matches TRBD1 (6 bases). V gave up 4 bases and J gave up 0 bases, with 11 bases separating them. Germline V gene lookup returns CDR1 SGHKS and CDR2 YYEKEE (reference sequence). There are 15 residues in the CDR3. CDR3 nucleotide sequence: TGTGCCAGCAGCGGCACAGGGTCCTCCTACAATGAGCAGTTCTTC. Translated: CASSGTGSSYNEQFF.

CDR3 in DNA: TGTGCCAGCAGCTTAGCGGACGGACCAAAAGAGACCCAGTACTTC. This sequence encodes CASSLADGPKETQYF. V is TRBV7-8 and J is TRBJ2-5; no clear D gene. Per the germline V gene, CDR1 is SGHVS and CDR2 is FQNEAQ. The CDR3 consists of 15 residues. V dropped 0 bases and J dropped 3 bases, with 11 bases sitting between them.

The rearrangement links TRBV6-6 to TRBJ1-4; no clear D. The germline V gene has CDR1 MNHNY and CDR2 SVGAGI (reference sequence). This CDR3 has 11 amino acids. The V end lost 10 bases, the J end lost 5 bases, and 8 bases lay between the germline ends. In DNA, the CDR3 is TGTGCCACGGGCGGCAATGAAAAACTGTTTTTT. Residues: CATGGNEKLFF.

V gene TRBV2 combines with J gene TRBJ1-1, with TRBD1 identical over 9 bases. Germline V CDR1 and CDR2: SNHLY, FYNNEI. With 5 bases clipped from V and 4 bases from J, the junction kept 5 bases outside the gene matches. The CDR3 is 14 residues long. As DNA, the CDR3 is TGTGCCAGCAGTAGTACAGGGGGCGGCACTGAAGCTTTCTTT. The encoded protein is CASSSTGGGTEAFF. The whole variable domain, remainder taken from reference TRBV2 and TRBJ1-1, is EPEVTQTPSHQVTQMGQEVILRCVPISNHLYFYWYRQILGQKVEFLVSFYNNEISEKSEIFDDQFSVERPDGSNFTLKIRSTKLEDSAMYFCASSSTGGGTEAFFGQGTRLTVV.

The chain is built from TRBV7-8 and TRBJ2-1; no definite D call. Trimming shortened V by 5 bases and J by 6 bases, and 11 bases separated the two germline ends. Germline assignment: CDR1 SGHVS and CDR2 FQNEAQ. The CDR3 has 13 amino acids. The CDR3 DNA is TGTGCCAGCAGCCCACCGCGGTCCAATGAGCAGTTCTTC. It specifies CASSPPRSNEQFF. Full variable domain (remainder filled in from reference TRBV7-8 and TRBJ2-1): GAGVSQSPRYKVAKRGQDVALRCDPISGHVSLFWYQQALGQGPEFLTYFQNEAQLDKSGLPSDRFFAERPEGSVSTLKIQRTQQEDSAVYLCASSPPRSNEQFFGPGTRLTVL.

The chain couples TRBV9 to TRBJ2-2; possible D gene TRBD2, 5 bases. CDR1 SGDLS and CDR2 YYNGEE come from the germline V gene. This CDR3 comprises 16 residues. V was pared by 2 bases and J by 2 bases, with 13 bases between. CDR3 sequence: CASSVTVGRNTGELFF. The CDR3 DNA follows: TGTGCCAGCAGCGTTACAGTGGGGAGAAACACCGGGGAGCTGTTTTTT. The complete variable domain, with remaining parts taken from reference TRBV9 and TRBJ2-2, reads DSGVTQTPKHLITATGQRVTLRCSPRSGDLSVYWYQQSLDQGLQFLIQYYNGEERAKGNILERFSAQQFPDLHSELNLSSLELGDSALYFCASSVTVGRNTGELFFGEGSRLTVL.

This chain connects TRBV11-3 to TRBJ2-5; possible D gene TRBD2, 6 bases. Trimming took off 6 bases at V and 5 bases at J, with 22 bases between the two ends. Germline V gives CDR1 SGHNT, CDR2 YENEEA. The CDR3 length is 16 residues. CDR3 in DNA: TGTGCCAGCAGTCTACGCCGGGACTCCCTGAGGGAGACCCAGTACTTC. Amino acid sequence: CASSLRRDSLRETQYF.

This clone was seen just once. Other DNA sequences within the sample encode an identical CDR3. This rearrangement joins TRBV19 to TRBJ1-5; D might be TRBD1 (5 bases). Trimming shortened V by 3 bases and J by 6 bases, and 9 bases separated the two germline ends. Germline V CDR1 and CDR2: LNHDA, SQIVND (reference sequence). The CDR3 consists of 13 residues. CDR3 sequence: CASSIQGRQPQHF. CDR3 in DNA: TGTGCCAGTAGTATTCAGGGTCGTCAGCCCCAGCATTTT.

V gene TRBV6-5 combines with J gene TRBJ2-7; D tentatively fits TRBD1 or TRBD2 (5 bases each). This CDR3 region has 15 residues. The V gene lost 2 bases and the J gene lost 0 bases, with 11 bases spanning the gap. CDR1 MNHEY and CDR2 SVGAGI come from the germline V gene. The CDR3 DNA follows: TGTGCCAGCAGTTACGCGCCAGGGAGCTCCTACGAGCAGTACTTC. It translates to CASSYAPGSSYEQYF.

The rearrangement links TRBV6-5 to TRBJ2-5; TRBD2 aligns across 7 bases. CDR1 and CDR2 from the germline V gene are MNHEY and SVGAGI. CDR3 size: 14 residues. Losses at the gene ends were 7 bases for V and 3 bases for J; bases not matched to a gene: 8. The CDR3 bases are TGTGCCAGCACCGAAGCGGGGAGAAAAGAGACCCAGTACTTC. Protein sequence: CASTEAGRKETQYF.

This clone was recorded once. The chain employs TRBV7-2 and TRBJ2-6; D is undetermined. Germline V CDR1 and CDR2: SGHTA, FQGNSA. This CDR3 is 15 amino acids long. The ends were cut back, 1 base at V and 4 bases at J, with 8 bases in the middle. The CDR3 DNA sequence: TGTGCCAGCAGCTTAGGTGGGTCCGGGGCCAACGTCCTGACTTTC. Protein: CASSLGGSGANVLTF.

The rearrangement uses TRBV5-1 and TRBJ2-1; 7 bases are shared with TRBD1. The length of the CDR3 is 15 residues. After removal of 4 bases from V and 1 base from J, the junction contained 5 bases not matched to a gene. Germline CDR1 reads SGHRS; CDR2 reads YFSETQ. CDR3 DNA: TGCGCCAGCAGCCCCCGGGACAGATCCTACAATGAGCAGTTCTTC. Translation: CASSPRDRSYNEQFF.

In this sample, this clone turned up a few times. The CDR3 nucleotides read TGCAGCGGCCGGGACGGGGATCAGCCCCAGCATTTT. It translates to CSGRDGDQPQHF. This sequence joins TRBV29-1 and TRBJ1-5; a weak D match, TRBD1 (5 bases). Between the trimmed V and J ends, which lost 7 bases and 5 bases, there was a span of 12 bases. Germline CDR1 reads SQVTM; CDR2 reads ANQGSEA. The CDR3 is 12 amino acids.

The CDR3 reads CASSIQGPGYGYTF. CDR3 bases: TGTGCCAGTAGTATCCAGGGACCTGGCTATGGCTACACCTTC. The chain uses TRBV19 and TRBJ1-2; possibly TRBD1 for D (5 bases). The CDR3 extends over 14 amino acids. Trimming cost V 3 bases and J 4 bases, with 12 bases left between them. Germline lookup yields CDR1 LNHDA and CDR2 SQIVND (reference sequence). Complete variable domain (other parts from reference TRBV19 and TRBJ1-2): DGGITQSPKYLFRKEGQNVTLSCEQNLNHDAMYWYRQDPGQGLRLIYYSQIVNDFQKGDIAEGYSVSREKKESFPLTVTSAQKNPTAFYLCASSIQGPGYGYTFGSGTRLTVV.

The chain is built from TRBV7-2 and TRBJ2-3; 9 positions agree with TRBD2. CDR1 and CDR2 from the germline V gene are SGHTA and FQGNSA. Trimming at V came to 10 bases and at J to 4 bases, leaving 9 bases not matched to a gene. This CDR3 contains 14 residues. This CDR3 reads CAISRAGGADTQYF. DNA for the CDR3: TGTGCCATCAGTCGGGCGGGGGGGGCAGATACGCAGTATTTT.

In this sample, this clone turned up once. The chain joins TRBV5-1 to TRBJ2-2; 7 bases align to TRBD1. The CDR3 is 17 amino acids. Trimming at V came to 3 bases and at J to 5 bases, leaving 13 bases not matched to a gene. CDR1 SGHRS and CDR2 YFSETQ come from the germline V gene. The CDR3 region is CASSYPSDRAVTGELFF. The CDR3 bases are TGCGCCAGCAGCTATCCTTCAGACAGGGCGGTGACCGGGGAGCTGTTTTTT. Complete variable domain (other parts from reference TRBV5-1 and TRBJ2-2): KAGVTQTPRYLIKTRGQQVTLSCSPISGHRSVSWYQQTPGQGLQFLFEYFSETQRNKGNFPGRFSGRQFSNSRSEMNVSTLELGDSALYLCASSYPSDRAVTGELFFGEGSRLTVL.

V usage is TRBV2 and J usage is TRBJ2-1, with D tentatively TRBD1 or TRBD2 (5 bases each). The germline gives CDR1 SNHLY, CDR2 FYNNEI. V lost 8 bases and J lost 8, with 16 bases in between. The CDR3 length is 13 residues. The CDR3 protein is CASQSGGRDEQFF. The CDR3, as DNA: TGTGCCAGCCAGTCCGGAGGCAGGGATGAGCAGTTCTTC.

This clone was detected only once. This chain uses TRBV7-2 with TRBJ2-7, with a weak D call TRBD2 (6 bases). Germline loops: CDR1 SGHTA, CDR2 FQGNSA. The CDR3 contains 15 residues. V dropped 5 bases and J dropped 2 bases, with 16 bases sitting between them. CDR3 region: CASSTWGGPAYEQYF. The CDR3 DNA reads as TGTGCCAGCAGCACCTGGGGAGGTCCCGCCTACGAGCAGTACTTC.

This clone was observed a single time. This chain joins TRBV7-2 and TRBJ2-1, with 8 bases lining up with TRBD1. CDR3 length equals 16 residues. The germline V gene encodes CDR1 SGHTA and CDR2 FQGNSA. V shed 1 base, J shed 6 bases, and the junction held 8 bases outside the gene matches. The CDR3 region is CASSLDVGQASNEQFF. The CDR3, as DNA: TGTGCCAGCAGCTTAGACGTGGGACAGGCCAGCAATGAGCAGTTCTTC.

This chain links TRBV5-1 with TRBJ2-3; D unclear. The V end lost 0 bases, the J end lost 5 bases, and 7 bases lay between the germline ends. Germline assignment: CDR1 SGHRS and CDR2 YFSETQ. The CDR3 has 13 residues. The CDR3 nucleotides read TGCGCCAGCAGCTTGGTAGTAGAAGATACGCAGTATTTT. It specifies CASSLVVEDTQYF.

The rearrangement links TRBV11-2 to TRBJ2-3; 9 bases are a match to TRBD1. The V segment lost 1 base and the J segment 3 bases; nucleotides outside the gene matches: 5. Germline lookup yields CDR1 SGHAT and CDR2 FQNNGV. The CDR3 runs 16 residues. The CDR3 sequence: CASSLVKGTGTDTQYF. The CDR3 DNA sequence: TGTGCCAGCAGCTTAGTAAAGGGGACAGGGACAGATACGCAGTATTTT.

This clone was observed a few times. The chain uses TRBV10-1 and TRBJ1-4, with D possibly matching TRBD1 (5 bases). Trimming shortened V by 3 bases and J by 8 bases, and 10 bases separated the two germline ends. The germline V gene has CDR1 WNHNN and CDR2 SYGVQD (reference sequence). CDR3 length equals 13 residues. The CDR3 region is CASSEGPGEKLFF. The CDR3 DNA is TGCGCCAGCAGTGAAGGACCAGGGGAAAAACTGTTTTTT.